The rows below give T cell receptor beta chains drawn from one sample of a study of blood T cell repertoires in COVID-19. Clones were sequenced by immunoSEQ multiplex PCR, and TCRdb holds only the in-frame ones, with some missing. Among 90,000 to 100,000 clones listed, roughly 84% were seen once. The source material was peripheral blood. These receptors were obtained from a man between 65 and 85 years old with active or convalescent COVID-19. Both conserved end residues are part of each CDR3. The D gene is left open where the match is weak. The size entry is marked missing in some rows and otherwise reads once, few, many or a size class.

J gene	D gene	clone size	V gene	CDR3 protein	CDR3 DNA
TRBJ2-1	TRBD2	.	TRBV6-5	CARGGGGSLWQFF	TGTGCCCGCGGCGGGGGGGGGTCTCTTTGGCAGTTCTTC
TRBJ2-3	TRBD2	.	TRBV10-3	CAISREGGPSTDTQYF	TGTGCCATCAGTCGGGAGGGGGGTCCTAGCACAGATACGCAGTATTTT
TRBJ1-6	.	few	TRBV5-1	CASTMGAENSPLHF	TGCGCCAGCACCATGGGGGCAGAAAATTCACCCCTCCACTTT
TRBJ1-2	.	.	TRBV28	CASSLQGQSTYGYTF	TGTGCCAGCAGTTTACAGGGGCAGTCCACCTATGGCTACACCTTC
TRBJ2-2	.	.	TRBV21-1	CASSKAVALIYANTGELFF	TGTGCCAGCAGCAAAGCAGTAGCTCTAATTTACGCGAACACCGGGGAGCTGTTTTTT
TRBJ1-2	TRBD1	.	TRBV11-2	CASSLAGTGSNYGYTF	TGTGCCAGCAGCTTAGCCGGGACAGGGTCTAACTATGGCTACACCTTC
TRBJ2-3	.	.	TRBV11-2	CASSLGSLRDTQYF	TGTGCCAGCAGCCTCGGGTCTCTGAGGGATACGCAGTATTTT
TRBJ2-5	TRBD1	.	TRBV2	CASSVGTGGRETQYF	TGTGCCAGCAGCGTCGGGACAGGGGGCAGGGAGACCCAGTACTTC
TRBJ2-3	.	.	TRBV10-3	CAISESRGSTDTQYF	TGTGCCATCAGTGAGTCTAGGGGCAGCACAGATACGCAGTATTTT
TRBJ1-1	.	.	TRBV30	CAWLPGGYTEAFF	TGTGCCTGGCTCCCAGGCGGGTACACTGAAGCTTTCTTT
TRBJ2-1	TRBD2	.	TRBV5-1	CASSMAGGHNEQFF	TGCGCCAGCAGTATGGCGGGGGGACACAATGAGCAGTTCTTC
TRBJ2-2	TRBD1	.	TRBV7-2	CASSLRVRQGWAGELFF	TGTGCCAGCAGCTTACGGGTCCGACAGGGCTGGGCCGGGGAGCTGTTTTTT
TRBJ2-3	.	.	TRBV7-2	CASSFREGGARDTQYF	TGTGCCAGCAGCTTTAGGGAAGGGGGGGCCCGAGATACGCAGTATTTT
TRBJ2-3	.	.	TRBV5-1	CASSLTRGAEGRTDTQYF	TGCGCCAGCAGCTTGACCCGCGGGGCCGAGGGGCGCACAGATACGCAGTATTTT
TRBJ1-2	.	.	TRBV18	CASSPEPNYGYTF	TGTGCCAGCTCACCGGAGCCTAACTATGGCTACACCTTC
TRBJ2-2	.	.	TRBV7-6	CASSLAGGGYTGELFF	TGTGCCAGCAGCTTAGCGGGCGGGGGCTACACCGGGGAGCTGTTTTTT
TRBJ1-5	TRBD1	.	TRBV18	CASSRTGDYQPQHF	TGTGCCAGCTCCCGGACAGGAGACTATCAGCCCCAGCATTTT
TRBJ2-7	.	.	TRBV2	CANSLDSYEQYF	TGTGCCAACTCCCTAGACTCGTACGAGCAGTACTTC